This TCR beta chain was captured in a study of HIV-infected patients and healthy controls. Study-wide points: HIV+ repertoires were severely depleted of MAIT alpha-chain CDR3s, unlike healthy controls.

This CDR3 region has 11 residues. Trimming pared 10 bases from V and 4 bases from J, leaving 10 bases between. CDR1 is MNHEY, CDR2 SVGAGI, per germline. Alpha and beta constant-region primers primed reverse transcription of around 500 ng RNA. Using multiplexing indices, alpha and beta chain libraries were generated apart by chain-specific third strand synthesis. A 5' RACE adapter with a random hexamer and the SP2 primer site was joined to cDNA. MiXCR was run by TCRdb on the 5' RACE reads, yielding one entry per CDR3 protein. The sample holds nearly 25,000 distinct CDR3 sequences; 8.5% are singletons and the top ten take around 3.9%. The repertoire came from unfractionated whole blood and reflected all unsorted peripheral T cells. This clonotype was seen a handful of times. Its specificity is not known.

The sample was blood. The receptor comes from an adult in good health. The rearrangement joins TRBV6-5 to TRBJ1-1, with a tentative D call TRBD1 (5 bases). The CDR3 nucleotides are TGTGCCATCGGGACCCCCACTGAAGCTTTCTTT. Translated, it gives CAIGTPTEAFF.